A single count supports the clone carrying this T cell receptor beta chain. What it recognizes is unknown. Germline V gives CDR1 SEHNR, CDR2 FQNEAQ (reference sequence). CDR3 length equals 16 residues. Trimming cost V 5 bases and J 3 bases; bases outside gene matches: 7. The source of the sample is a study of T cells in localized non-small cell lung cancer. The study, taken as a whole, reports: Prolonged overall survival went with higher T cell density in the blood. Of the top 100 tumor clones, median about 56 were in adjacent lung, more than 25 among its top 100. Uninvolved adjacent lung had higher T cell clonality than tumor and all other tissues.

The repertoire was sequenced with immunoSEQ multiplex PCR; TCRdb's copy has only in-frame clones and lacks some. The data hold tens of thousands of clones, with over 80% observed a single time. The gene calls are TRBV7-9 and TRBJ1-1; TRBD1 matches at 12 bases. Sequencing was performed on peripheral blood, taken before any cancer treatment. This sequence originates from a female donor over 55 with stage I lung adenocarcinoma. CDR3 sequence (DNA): TGTGCCAGCAGCGCGCGGGGACAGGGGGCTGACACTGAAGCTTTCTTT. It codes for CASSARGQGADTEAFF.